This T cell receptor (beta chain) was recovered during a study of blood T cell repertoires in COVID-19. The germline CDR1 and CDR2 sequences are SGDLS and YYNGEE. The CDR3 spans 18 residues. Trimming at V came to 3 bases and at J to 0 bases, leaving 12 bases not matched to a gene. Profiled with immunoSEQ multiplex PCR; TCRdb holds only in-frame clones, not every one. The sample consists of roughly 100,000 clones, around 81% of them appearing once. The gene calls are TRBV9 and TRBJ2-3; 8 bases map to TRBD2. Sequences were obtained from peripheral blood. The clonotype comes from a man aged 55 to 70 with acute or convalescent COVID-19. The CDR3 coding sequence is TGTGCCAGCAGCGCGTGGAGCGGGGGTGGAGGTAGCACAGATACGCAGTATTTT. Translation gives CASSAWSGGGGSTDTQYF.